One and the same sample provided the 22 T cell receptor beta chains below, sequenced in a study of control samples from healthy donors and cancer patients. TCRdb's table, derived via immunoSEQ multiplex PCR, lists solely in-frame clones and lacks some. The data show 350,000 to 450,000 clones, around nine tenths seen once. Sequencing was performed on PBMCs. Receptor source: a man in his forties with head and neck cancer.

The rearrangement joins TRBV4-1 to TRBJ1-6; 7 nucleotides align to TRBD1. CDR1 and CDR2 (germline): MGHRA, YSYEKL. V lost 7 bases and J lost 7; bases outside the gene matches: 10. This CDR3 comprises 15 residues. The CDR3 loop reads CASNHDPTGNSPLHF. As DNA, the CDR3 is TGCGCCAGCAACCACGATCCGACAGGGAATTCACCCCTCCACTTT.

The CDR3 DNA follows: TGTGCCAGCAGCTCGAAGACAGGGGCCGGATACGAGCAGTACTTC. Amino acids: CASSSKTGAGYEQYF. V usage is TRBV5-6 and J usage is TRBJ2-7, with 8 bases lining up with TRBD1. V shed 3 bases, J shed 4 bases, and the junction held 9 bases outside the gene matches. The CDR3 runs 15 residues. Germline values: CDR1 SGHDT, CDR2 YYEEEE.

V is TRBV6-1 and J is TRBJ2-2, with a tentative D call TRBD2 (6 bases). Between the trimmed V and J ends, which lost 2 bases and 4 bases, there was a span of 8 bases. This CDR3 contains 14 residues. CDR1 MNHNS and CDR2 SASEGT come from the germline V gene. In DNA, the CDR3 is TGTGCCAGCAGTGAAATGGGGGGCACCGGGGAGCTGTTTTTT. Protein: CASSEMGGTGELFF.

The gene calls are TRBV27 and TRBJ1-2; perhaps TRBD1 as D (5 bases). Trimming shortened V by 2 bases and J by 7 bases, and 11 bases separated the two germline ends. Germline V lookup: CDR1 MNHEY, CDR2 SMNVEV (reference sequence). The CDR3 sequence is 13 residues long. CDR3 bases: TGTGCCAGCAGTTTAGGGCAGGGCGGTGGCTACACCTTC. Translation: CASSLGQGGGYTF.

This chain uses TRBV10-3 with TRBJ1-2, with a weak D call TRBD1 (5 bases). V lost 6 bases to trimming and J lost 8 bases, with 19 bases between them. The CDR3 runs to 14 residues. The germline V gene encodes CDR1 ENHRY and CDR2 SYGVKD. CDR3 amino acids: CAIRGRQQGGGYTF. CDR3 nucleotides: TGTGCCATCAGAGGTCGACAGCAAGGTGGAGGCTACACCTTC.

This sequence joins TRBV5-1 and TRBJ1-1, with 7 nucleotides matching TRBD1. Germline V CDR1 and CDR2: SGHRS, YFSETQ. The J segment lost 1 base and the V segment lost 6 bases, leaving 9 bases of the junction unmatched. This CDR3 comprises 15 residues. DNA of the CDR3: TGCGCCAGCACCCGGACAGGTGGATCGAACACTGAAGCTTTCTTT. Translation gives CASTRTGGSNTEAFF.

The V call is TRBV27, the J call TRBJ1-1; the D gene is possibly TRBD1 (5 bases). This CDR3 comprises 20 residues. CDR1 and CDR2 (germline): MNHEY, SMNVEV (reference sequence). Trimming took off 0 bases at V and 1 base at J, with 24 bases between the two ends. The CDR3 nucleotides are TGTGCCAGCAGTTTATCGAGGGGCAGGACCATGTTTGGGACGAACACTGAAGCTTTCTTT. Encoded protein: CASSLSRGRTMFGTNTEAFF.

The chain links TRBV27 to TRBJ2-2; D not certain. The ends were cut back, 2 bases at V and 7 bases at J, with 8 bases in the middle. From germline, CDR1 is MNHEY and CDR2 SMNVEV (reference sequence). The CDR3 loop spans 13 amino acids. The CDR3, as DNA: TGTGCCAGCAGTTTAAAGATCGACGGGGAGCTGTTTTTT. This gives the protein CASSLKIDGELFF.

This sequence joins TRBV28 and TRBJ2-6; D call uncertain. This CDR3 contains 13 residues. V lost 6 bases to trimming and J lost 2 bases, with 5 bases between them. From germline, CDR1 is MDHEN and CDR2 SYDVKM. The CDR3 sequence is CASSTTGANVLTF. In DNA form, the CDR3 reads TGTGCCAGCAGCACAACTGGGGCCAACGTCCTGACTTTC.

Points on this clone: This sample includes further DNA sequences coding for the same CDR3. The V gene is TRBV19, the J gene TRBJ2-1; tentative D call: TRBD1 (6 bases). The germline gives CDR1 LNHDA, CDR2 SQIVND (reference sequence). V was cut by 1 base and J by 2 bases, with 9 bases left in between. The CDR3 spans 15 residues. The CDR3: CASSIVPGAYNEQFF. The CDR3 DNA follows: TGTGCCAGTAGTATAGTGCCAGGGGCCTACAATGAGCAGTTCTTC.

The chain employs TRBV5-6 and TRBJ1-6; D unclear. The V gene lost 4 bases and the J gene lost 0 bases, with 11 bases spanning the gap. Germline V gene lookup returns CDR1 SGHDT and CDR2 YYEEEE. The CDR3 consists of 16 residues. CDR3 in amino acids: CASSPGGYSYNSPLHF. CDR3 DNA sequence: TGTGCCAGCAGCCCGGGTGGCTACTCCTATAATTCACCCCTCCACTTT.

This clone was recorded once. The chain is built from TRBV18 and TRBJ1-2; D is perhaps TRBD1 (6 bases). The V gene lost 3 bases and the J gene lost 0 bases, with 14 bases spanning the gap. Germline CDR1 is KGHSH and CDR2 is LQKENI. The CDR3 contains 16 residues. The CDR3 reads CASSPTGMLANYGYTF. CDR3 in DNA: TGTGCCAGCTCACCGACAGGAATGTTAGCTAACTATGGCTACACCTTC.

V usage is TRBV24-1 and J usage is TRBJ2-5; 10 positions match TRBD1. CDR1 and CDR2 from the germline V gene are KGHDR and SFDVKD. The trim removed 3 bases at V and 0 bases at J, leaving 6 bases unmatched. This CDR3 is built from 17 residues. DNA for the CDR3: TGTGCCACCAGTGATCGCACGGACAGGGGGTACCAAGAGACCCAGTACTTC. Its protein product is CATSDRTDRGYQETQYF.

The rearrangement uses TRBV4-3 and TRBJ2-7, with D hard to call. Trimming took 1 base from V and 2 from J, leaving 12 bases between them. This CDR3 has 15 residues. Germline V gene sequence: CDR1 LGHNA, CDR2 YSLEER. The CDR3 here is CASSQGPGPPYEQYF. The CDR3 nucleotides read TGCGCCAGCAGCCAAGGTCCCGGGCCCCCCTACGAGCAGTACTTC.

This sequence joins TRBV5-1 and TRBJ1-4, with D perhaps matching TRBD1 (5 bases). Trimming stripped 7 bases from V and 6 bases from J, with 16 bases between. The CDR3 runs to 14 residues. Germline CDR1 reads SGHRS; CDR2 reads YFSETQ. The CDR3 DNA reads TGCGCCAGCTCCGAGGGACTGCAGTATGAAAAACTGTTTTTT. It codes for CASSEGLQYEKLFF. Combining the CDR3 with reference TRBV5-1 and TRBJ1-4 gives the whole variable domain KAGVTQTPRYLIKTRGQQVTLSCSPISGHRSVSWYQQTPGQGLQFLFEYFSETQRNKGNFPGRFSGRQFSNSRSEMNVSTLELGDSALYLCASSEGLQYEKLFFGSGTQLSVL.

This clone was recorded only once. CDR3 nucleotide sequence: TGTGCCAGCAGTTACGAGCGGGACAGGGGGGGTTATGGCTACACCTTC. As protein: CASSYERDRGGYGYTF. The chain joins TRBV6-5 to TRBJ1-2, with 11 nucleotides matching TRBD1. The germline CDR1 and CDR2 sequences are MNHEY and SVGAGI. This CDR3 is 16 amino acids long. The J segment lost 5 bases and the V segment lost 2 bases, leaving 7 bases of the junction unmatched.

Worth noting for this clone: A junction boundary mismatches the germline segment, possibly from a read error. The chain recombines TRBV7-7 with TRBJ1-1; D might be TRBD1 (6 bases). This CDR3 region has 15 residues. The germline gives CDR1 SSHAT, CDR2 FNYEAQ (reference sequence). The CDR3 reads CASRGAGGVDTEAFF. The CDR3, as DNA: TGTGCTAGCAGGGGCGCGGGGGGCGTCGACACTGAAGCTTTCTTT.

V usage is TRBV9 and J usage is TRBJ2-2; 9 bases fit TRBD1. V was pared by 4 bases and J by 5 bases, with 6 bases of the junction left unmatched. CDR1 is SGDLS and CDR2 is YYNGEE in the germline V gene. CDR3 length: 15 amino acids. CDR3 in amino acids: CASSSRQGGTGELFF. In DNA form, the CDR3 reads TGTGCCAGCAGCTCCCGACAGGGGGGGACCGGGGAGCTGTTTTTT.

J is TRBJ1-2 and V is TRBV5-6; tentatively, D is TRBD1 (5 bases). Trimming took off 4 bases at V and 2 bases at J, with 9 bases between the two ends. This CDR3 contains 13 residues. The germline CDR1 and CDR2 sequences are SGHDT and YYEEEE. CDR3 sequence reads: CASSVWGNYGYTF. The CDR3 DNA reads TGTGCCAGCAGCGTATGGGGGAACTATGGCTACACCTTC.

V usage is TRBV6-5 and J usage is TRBJ2-1; TRBD2 aligns across 7 bases. CDR1 is MNHEY, CDR2 SVGAGI, per germline. The V and J ends lost 4 bases and 3 bases, in that order; junction bases with no gene match: 9. The CDR3 has 16 amino acids. The CDR3, as DNA: TGTGCCAGCAGTTTCTTATTGGGGGGGGTCTACAATGAGCAGTTCTTC. This codes for CASSFLLGGVYNEQFF.

This chain joins TRBV28 and TRBJ1-5, with a weak D call TRBD1 (5 bases). Germline values: CDR1 MDHEN, CDR2 SYDVKM. The CDR3 has 15 amino acids. V gave up 6 bases and J gave up 6 bases, with 18 bases separating them. The DNA of the CDR3 is TGTGCCAGCAGGGTCCCGATCGGGGGGATTCAGCCCCAGCATTTT. Amino acid sequence: CASRVPIGGIQPQHF.

This clone has a single count. The chain carries TRBV29-1 and TRBJ2-5; weak D call: TRBD1 (5 bases). Germline lookup yields CDR1 SQVTM and CDR2 ANQGSEA. Trimming removed 1 base at V and 1 base at J, with 10 bases between. The CDR3 has 14 amino acids. As DNA, the CDR3 is TGCAGCGTTGAAGGTTTGACAGCCCAAGAGACCCAGTACTTC. Its translation: CSVEGLTAQETQYF.